This T cell receptor beta chain was observed in a study of blood T cell repertoires in COVID-19. Study-wide context: Specimens from acute and convalescent COVID-19 originated in the United States, Italy and Spain. The analysed material was cDNA or gDNA that came from T cells, B-cell-depleted T cells, or PBMCs.

J was trimmed by 7 bases and V by 1 base; bases with no gene match: 8. Per germline, CDR1 GTSNPN and CDR2 SVGIG (reference sequence). CDR3 length: 15 residues. The authors' processing: Amplification of reference gene primers provided the estimated nucleated cell counts. TCRdb's copy holds only in-frame clones and misses some; the assay was immunoSEQ multiplex PCR. Clone size and V and J calls were adopted from that table, with D and trimming inferred from the DNA. Seen here are under 450,000 clones, 81% observed once, and the top ten hold over 0.95%. This receptor was taken from a human donor with acute or convalescent COVID-19. The donor label of this sample is uncertain. This chain joins TRBV30 and TRBJ1-3; 9 bases agree with TRBD1. The sequencing input was peripheral blood. DNA for the CDR3: TGTGCCTGGAGTGAAGGGGACAGGGTGGCGAACACCATATATTTT. Residues: CAWSEGDRVANTIYF.